This entry is about one T cell receptor beta chain. What it binds is not known. At one end, the junction sequence differs from germline, possibly due to a read error. The data are from a study of tumor and adjacent non-tumor tissue in lung cancer. Broader study findings: Compared with tumor, normal lung showed significantly lower TCR diversity.

A modified ARM-PCR protocol with three rounds of nested PCR amplified TCRbeta. TCRdb reprocessed the multiplex PCR reads with MiXCR, giving one entry per CDR3 protein. Here the sample spans tens of thousands of distinct CDR3 sequences, about three fifths being singletons. RNA was extracted from bulk tissue without any cell sorting. Newly diagnosed lung cancer patients had thoracic surgery in China, August–late 2014, without prior chemotherapy. CDR1 is SGHNT and CDR2 is YYREEE in the germline V gene (reference sequence). The CDR3 has 14 residues. The chain couples TRBV5-4 to TRBJ2-4, with unresolved D. The sequence came from a man aged 45-65 years with non-small cell lung cancer. The sample comprised lung tumor tissue. Here the CDR3 reads CASSLFGAKNIQCF. The CDR3 DNA reads as TGTGCCAGCAGCTTGTTTGGAGCCAAAAACATTCAGTGCTTC. Full variable domain (rest looked up from reference TRBV5-4 and TRBJ2-4): ETGVTQSPTHLIKTRGQQVTLRCSSQSGHNTVSWYQQALGQGPQFIFQYYREEENGRGNFPPRFSGLQFPNYSSELNVNALELDDSALYLCASSLFGAKNIQCFGAGTRLSVL.